This TCR beta chain was sequenced during a study of beta chain features in type 1 diabetes. The entirety of the isolated RNA underwent reverse transcription, so expressed TCRB transcripts were sequenced. Assay used: immunoSEQ multiplex PCR; TCRdb lists only in-frame clones, some missing. This table holds 300,000 to 350,000 clones, 20% found once. CDR3 length: 12 amino acids. Germline V gene sequence: CDR1 SNHLY, CDR2 FYNNEI. Between the trimmed V and J ends, which lost 4 bases and 7 bases, there was a span of 10 bases. Sequencing used naive CD4+ T cells from blood. This clonotype was obtained from a woman between 18 and 30 years old in good health. The chain uses TRBV2 and TRBJ1-2, with unresolved D. The CDR3 is CASSGNRAGYTF. CDR3 coding DNA: TGTGCCAGCAGTGGAAACCGCGCTGGCTACACCTTC.